This paragraph covers one T cell receptor (beta chain) sequence. The antigen is undetermined. Each CDR3 protein is one row after TCRdb ran MiXCR on the RT-PCR reads. This sample has more than 700,000 distinct CDR3 sequences, with about 20% found just once. V was trimmed by 1 base and J by 4 bases, leaving 23 bases between them. CDR1 LGHNA and CDR2 YSLEER come from the germline V gene. The CDR3 is 19 amino acids. This sample stems from a study of response to subunit inactivated influenza vaccine. Study-level findings and limits: Each seasonal influenza vaccination recruits few new T cells, the authors suggested.

This TCR was recovered from a man aged 45 to 65 who received an inactivated influenza vaccine. The sequences come from PBMCs from blood, collected approximately 5 days after vaccination. V and J are TRBV4-3 and TRBJ2-1; D is undetermined. The CDR3 is CASSQVRIPESLDYNEQFF. The DNA of the CDR3 is TGCGCCAGCAGCCAAGTGAGGATTCCTGAGTCATTGGATTACAATGAGCAGTTCTTC.